This TCR beta chain was recovered during a study of blood T cell repertoires in COVID-19. The wider study: Samples came from the United States, Italy and Spain, spanning acute and convalescent COVID-19. PBMCs, B-cell-depleted T cells, or T cells were the source of the cDNA or gDNA that made up the material.

Germline V gene sequence: CDR1 MNHEY, CDR2 SMNVEV (reference sequence). The CDR3 has 16 residues. The trim removed 2 bases at V and 3 bases at J, leaving 8 bases unmatched. As originally analysed: Using reference gene primer amplification, nucleated cell counts were estimated. Clones were sequenced by immunoSEQ multiplex PCR, and TCRdb holds only the in-frame ones, with some missing. V and J calls and clone size are copied from that table; D and trimming were computed from the DNA. The sample holds about 170,000 clones, approximately 83% seen once. The specimen sequenced was peripheral blood. The chain links TRBV27 to TRBJ2-7, with 9 bases matching TRBD2. This clonotype was sampled from a man in his sixties or seventies with active or convalescent COVID-19. The CDR3 region has the DNA TGTGCCAGCAGTTTAGCGGGAGGGTCCCGGGGCTACGAGCAGTACTTC. It encodes CASSLAGGSRGYEQYF.